These T cell receptor beta chains were read from a single sample in a study of response to subunit inactivated influenza vaccine. A single record per CDR3 protein comes from TCRdb applying MiXCR to the RT-PCR reads. The table has approximately 520,000 distinct CDR3 sequences, approximately 17% seen once. Source: CD4+ T cells sorted from PBMCs, taken roughly 24 months after vaccination. All receptors derive from a man aged 45 to 75 who received an inactivated influenza vaccine. Both conserved end residues are part of each CDR3. A D gene is named only where the DNA matches it firmly. For some rows the clone size is stated as once, few or many, or as a class when expanded; others skip it.

D | size | J | V | CDR3 | DNA
- | many | TRBJ1-1 | TRBV29-1 | CSVEPPARNTEAFF | TGCAGCGTTGAACCCCCGGCCAGGAACACTGAAGCTTTCTTT
TRBD2 | few | TRBJ2-3 | TRBV5-1 | CASSLEPSGRPPTDTQYF | TGCGCCAGCAGCTTGGAGCCTAGCGGGAGGCCCCCCACAGATACGCAGTATTTT
- | - | TRBJ2-5 | TRBV20-1 | CSASLAWETQYF | TGCAGTGCTAGTCTAGCTTGGGAGACCCAGTACTTC
- | - | TRBJ2-6 | TRBV6-5 | CASSFRNSGANVLTF | TGTGCCAGCAGTTTTCGGAACTCTGGGGCCAACGTCCTGACTTTC
- | few | TRBJ2-7 | TRBV20-1 | CSARDERAFRGEQYF | TGCAGTGCTAGAGATGAAAGGGCCTTTAGGGGAGAGCAGTACTTC
TRBD1 | - | TRBJ2-7 | TRBV20-1 | CSASDRVSSYEQYF | TGCAGTGCTTCGGACAGGGTCAGCTCCTACGAGCAGTACTTC
- | few | TRBJ2-5 | TRBV3-1 | CASSPLAGQLQETQYF | TGTGCCAGCAGCCCTCTGGCGGGACAGTTACAAGAGACCCAGTACTTC
- | few | TRBJ2-1 | TRBV9 | CASSVTSWINEQFF | TGTGCCAGCAGCGTGACTTCGTGGATTAATGAGCAGTTCTTC
- | - | TRBJ2-7 | TRBV12-3/TRBV12-4 | CASSFYPSEQYF | TGTGCCAGCAGTTTCTACCCCTCCGAGCAGTACTTC
TRBD2 | few | TRBJ2-2 | TRBV10-3 | CATLAGVHDTGELFF | TGTGCCACATTAGCGGGGGTACATGACACCGGGGAGCTGTTTTTT
- | few | TRBJ2-5 | TRBV10-3 | CAISRDPKETQYF | TGTGCCATCAGCCGGGATCCGAAGGAGACCCAGTACTTC
TRBD1 | - | TRBJ2-5 | TRBV10-3 | CAISPGTGTETQYF | TGTGCCATCAGTCCCGGGACAGGGACAGAGACCCAGTACTTC
TRBD1 | - | TRBJ2-5 | TRBV20-1 | CSATRQGRQETQYF | TGCAGTGCTACTAGACAGGGGCGACAAGAGACCCAGTACTTC
- | few | TRBJ2-3 | TRBV4-2 | CASSQDPAKDTQYF | TGTGCCAGCAGCCAAGATCCAGCCAAAGATACGCAGTATTTT
- | - | TRBJ2-5 | TRBV7-2 | CASSLVHLRQETQYF | TGTGCCAGCAGCTTAGTTCATCTGAGGCAAGAGACCCAGTACTTC
- | many | TRBJ1-1 | TRBV19 | CASKTENTEAFF | TGTGCCAGTAAGACCGAGAACACTGAAGCTTTCTTT
- | - | TRBJ1-1 | TRBV20-1 | CSARVGMGSTEAFF | TGCAGTGCTCGGGTGGGGATGGGTAGCACTGAAGCTTTCTTT
- | - | TRBJ2-3 | TRBV24-1 | CATSDPGPNTQYF | TGTGCCACCAGTGACCCGGGTCCTAATACGCAGTATTTT
- | - | TRBJ1-2 | TRBV7-2 | CASSRDTELYGYTF | TGTGCCAGCAGCAGGGACACAGAACTCTATGGCTACACCTTC
- | few | TRBJ1-1 | TRBV5-4 | CASSRTPPKKNTEAFF | TGTGCCAGCAGCCGGACACCTCCTAAGAAGAACACTGAAGCTTTCTTT
TRBD1 | - | TRBJ2-7 | TRBV10-3 | CAVQGQAGDEQYF | TGTGCCGTACAGGGACAGGCTGGGGACGAGCAGTACTTC
TRBD2 | - | TRBJ2-5 | TRBV24-1 | CATSELAGGKETQYF | TGTGCCACCAGTGAACTAGCGGGGGGGAAAGAGACCCAGTACTTC
- | - | TRBJ2-1 | TRBV12-3/TRBV12-4 | CASSHRTTGGEQFF | TGTGCCAGCAGTCATCGAACCACCGGCGGTGAGCAGTTCTTC
TRBD2 | - | TRBJ2-3 | TRBV6-5 | CASSYRTSGGDTQYF | TGTGCCAGCAGTTACAGGACTAGCGGGGGAGATACGCAGTATTTT
- | - | TRBJ2-1 | TRBV5-1 | CASSFSSEPYNEQFF | TGCGCCAGCAGCTTTTCTAGCGAACCCTACAATGAGCAGTTCTTC
TRBD2 | few | TRBJ2-1 | TRBV5-8 | CASSLVSGSKNEQFF | TGTGCCAGCAGCTTGGTCAGCGGGAGTAAGAATGAGCAGTTCTTC
TRBD1 | few | TRBJ1-5 | TRBV27 | CASRRTGENQPQHF | TGTGCCAGCAGAAGGACAGGAGAAAATCAGCCCCAGCATTTT
- | many | TRBJ1-4 | TRBV15 | CATSREGLLANEKLFF | TGTGCCACCAGCAGAGAGGGACTTTTGGCTAATGAAAAACTGTTTTTT
- | - | TRBJ2-7 | TRBV4-3 | CASSQDLGDYEQYF | TGCGCCAGCAGCCAAGATCTTGGGGACTACGAGCAGTACTTC
- | - | TRBJ2-1 | TRBV7-9 | CASSLLGGDYDEQFF | TGTGCCAGCAGCTTATTGGGGGGCGACTACGATGAGCAGTTCTTC
- | few | TRBJ1-1 | TRBV10-3 | CAISDQVNTEAFF | TGTGCCATCAGTGATCAGGTAAACACTGAAGCTTTCTTT
- | many | TRBJ1-2 | TRBV7-2 | CASRVNYGYTF | TGTGCCAGCAGGGTGAACTATGGCTACACCTTC
- | few | TRBJ2-7 | TRBV5-1 | CASSFGSGSYEQYF | TGCGCCAGCAGCTTCGGTTCAGGGTCCTACGAGCAGTACTTC
- | - | TRBJ2-5 | TRBV2 | CASSVSQETQYF | TGTGCCAGCAGTGTAAGCCAAGAGACCCAGTACTTC
- | - | TRBJ2-1 | TRBV5-5 | CASRHLGRGDEQFF | TGTGCCAGCAGACACTTGGGAAGGGGCGATGAGCAGTTCTTC
- | - | TRBJ2-2 | TRBV29-1 | CSVGTNTGELFF | TGCAGCGTTGGGACCAACACCGGGGAGCTGTTTTTT
TRBD1 | few | TRBJ2-5 | TRBV7-7 | CASSPSNRGRGTQYF | TGTGCTAGCAGCCCCTCAAACAGGGGGCGCGGGACCCAGTACTTC
- | - | TRBJ2-5 | TRBV7-6 | CASSFQLGETQYF | TGTGCCAGCAGCTTTCAGCTAGGGGAGACCCAGTACTTC
- | - | TRBJ2-1 | TRBV4-3 | CASSSGVGNEQFF | TGCGCCAGCAGCTCAGGGGTGGGCAATGAGCAGTTCTTC
- | few | TRBJ2-2 | TRBV20-1 | CSARVQLRTTGELFF | TGCAGTGCTAGAGTCCAGCTGAGAACGACCGGGGAGCTGTTTTTT
- | - | TRBJ1-3 | TRBV7-2 | CASRPLGNTIYF | TGTGCCAGCCGGCCTCTTGGAAACACCATATATTTT
TRBD1 | few | TRBJ1-1 | TRBV7-9 | CASSLKGAVRGTEAFF | TGTGCCAGCAGCTTAAAGGGGGCTGTGAGAGGAACTGAAGCTTTCTTT
- | few | TRBJ1-1 | TRBV12-3/TRBV12-4 | CASSFFMGTEAFF | TGTGCCAGCAGTTTTTTCATGGGTACTGAAGCTTTCTTT
TRBD1 | - | TRBJ2-2 | TRBV7-9 | CASRTETGERTGELFF | TGTGCCAGCAGGACCGAAACAGGGGAAAGGACCGGGGAGCTGTTTTTT
- | - | TRBJ2-1 | TRBV23-1 | CASSQFSGSHSHNEQFF | TGCGCCAGCAGTCAATTTAGTGGCTCACATTCCCACAATGAGCAGTTCTTC
- | many | TRBJ2-3 | TRBV7-2 | CASSPGGPVTDTQYF | TGTGCCAGCAGCCCCGGGGGGCCGGTCACAGATACGCAGTATTTT
TRBD2 | - | TRBJ2-5 | TRBV4-3 | CASSQGGEGTQYF | TGCGCCAGCAGCCAAGGGGGGGAGGGGACCCAGTACTTC
- | - | TRBJ1-1 | TRBV2 | CASRPEINTEAFF | TGTGCCAGCAGGCCAGAAATAAACACTGAAGCTTTCTTT
- | few | TRBJ2-1 | TRBV18 | CASSPSLQLAYNEQFF | TGTGCCAGCTCACCATCACTTCAGCTCGCCTACAATGAGCAGTTCTTC
- | many | TRBJ1-1 | TRBV29-1 | CSVVGHLNTEAFF | TGCAGCGTTGTTGGACACTTGAACACTGAAGCTTTCTTT
TRBD2 | - | TRBJ2-3 | TRBV7-2 | CASSLASGGTGTDTQYF | TGTGCCAGCAGCTTAGCCAGCGGGGGAACCGGCACAGATACGCAGTATTTT